The 14 T cell receptor beta chains reported below all come from one sample, sequenced in a study of cytomegalovirus exposure and HLA in healthy donors. PCR used 60 Vbeta primers and 13 Jbeta primers. Profiling relied on immunoSEQ multiplex PCR, and the TCRdb table lists in-frame clones only, not all of them. The repertoire holds fewer than 200,000 clones, with roughly 74% as singletons. Sequencing input: PBMCs. These receptors were collected from a woman aged 25 to 39 in good health and CMV-seronegative.

The chain carries TRBV9 and TRBJ2-7, with 9 bases aligning to TRBD2. V shed 3 bases and J 2 bases; nucleotides not matched to a gene: 3. This CDR3 has 14 residues. Looked up from germline, CDR1 is SGDLS and CDR2 is YYNGEE. Here the CDR3 reads CASSALAGTYEQYF. Written as DNA, the CDR3 is TGTGCCAGCAGCGCACTAGCGGGCACCTACGAGCAGTACTTC.

The rearrangement uses TRBV5-1 and TRBJ1-1; D remains ambiguous. CDR1 is SGHRS and CDR2 is YFSETQ in the germline V gene. The germline V and J ends were trimmed by 2 bases and 3 bases, with 11 bases remaining between them. This CDR3 contains 14 residues. CDR3 sequence reads: CASSFKGVDTEAFF. CDR3 sequence (DNA): TGCGCCAGCAGCTTCAAGGGAGTGGACACTGAAGCTTTCTTT.

This chain connects TRBV19 to TRBJ1-1; tentative D call: TRBD1 (5 bases). This CDR3 contains 15 residues. The germline CDR1 and CDR2 sequences are LNHDA and SQIVND (reference sequence). The V end lost 7 bases, the J end lost 0 bases, and 15 bases lay between the germline ends. The CDR3: CASTNRLNMNTEAFF. The DNA for the CDR3 is TGTGCCAGTACTAACAGGCTAAATATGAACACTGAAGCTTTCTTT.

This clone was counted between two and nine times. This chain joins TRBV6-5 and TRBJ1-5; D is uncertain. From germline, CDR1 is MNHEY and CDR2 SVGAGI. Trimming took off 6 bases at V and 5 bases at J, with 14 bases between the two ends. The CDR3 loop spans 14 amino acids. CDR3: CASRPRWVDQPQHF. The CDR3 DNA sequence: TGTGCCAGCAGACCCAGGTGGGTGGATCAGCCCCAGCATTTT.

V is TRBV21-1 and J is TRBJ1-1; TRBD1, the D gene given by the table, was not confirmed from the DNA. TRBV21-1 is listed as a pseudogene. The CDR3 is 14 residues long. The CDR3 nucleotides read TGTGCCAGCAGCGGTCGGACAGGGGAGCGCTCTGCTTTCTTT. This sequence encodes CASSGRTGERSAFF.

The rearrangement links TRBV6-5 to TRBJ1-6, with 9 bases matching TRBD1. J gave up 10 bases and V 5 bases, and 9 bases lay outside the gene matches. This CDR3 spans 15 amino acids. Germline-derived CDR1 and CDR2 are MNHEY and SVGAGI. CDR3 amino acids: CASSHRGRRDSPLHF. The CDR3 region has the DNA TGTGCCAGCAGTCACAGGGGGCGCCGAGACTCACCCCTCCACTTT.

Of note for this clone: The sample contains more than one DNA sequence encoding this CDR3. The genes are TRBV5-5 and TRBJ1-2, with TRBD1 as a possible D gene (5 bases). The CDR3 runs to 12 residues. V lost 4 bases and J lost 4, with 8 bases in between. Germline loops: CDR1 SGHKS, CDR2 YYEKEE (reference sequence). The CDR3 here is CASSLDTYGYTF. As DNA, the CDR3 is TGTGCCAGCAGCCTGGACACCTATGGCTACACCTTC.

The V call is TRBV19, the J call TRBJ2-3; maybe TRBD2 (5 bases). The germline V gene encodes CDR1 LNHDA and CDR2 SQIVND (reference sequence). Trimming shortened V by 2 bases and J by 3 bases, and 12 bases separated the two germline ends. This CDR3 has 15 residues. The chain's CDR3 is CASSITSILTDTQYF. DNA for the CDR3: TGTGCCAGTAGTATAACTAGTATATTGACAGATACGCAGTATTTT.

The CDR3: CASSRPGIAYEQYF. As DNA, the CDR3 is TGTGCCAGTAGCAGACCGGGAATTGCCTACGAGCAGTACTTC. The chain recombines TRBV19 with TRBJ2-7; TRBD2 might be the D (5 bases). The germline V gene encodes CDR1 LNHDA and CDR2 SQIVND (reference sequence). The CDR3 runs 14 residues. Trimming pared 6 bases from V and 2 bases from J, leaving 14 bases between.

The rearrangement links TRBV2 to TRBJ2-7; 7 nucleotides align to TRBD2. V gave up 3 bases and J gave up 5 bases; unmatched junction bases: 7. From germline, CDR1 is SNHLY and CDR2 FYNNEI. The CDR3 runs 14 residues. The CDR3 sequence: CASSEYRLADEQYF. The CDR3 DNA reads TGTGCCAGCAGTGAGTATAGACTAGCTGACGAGCAGTACTTC.

This clone was seen a few times. V usage is TRBV4-2 and J usage is TRBJ2-7; maybe TRBD2 (5 bases). Trimming cost V 1 base and J 5 bases, with 15 bases left between them. Per the germline V gene, CDR1 is LGHNA and CDR2 is YNFKEQ. This CDR3 has 15 amino acids. In DNA, the CDR3 is TGTGCCAGCAGCCAAGTGTCAGGAGCGGAAAACGAGCAGTACTTC. Protein: CASSQVSGAENEQYF.

V is TRBV27 and J is TRBJ2-1, with 9 bases that match TRBD2. There are 15 residues in the CDR3. Germline-derived CDR1 and CDR2 are MNHEY and SMNVEV (reference sequence). The V segment lost 6 bases and the J segment 0 bases; nucleotides outside the gene matches: 3. The CDR3 is CASRISGSSYNEQFF. CDR3 DNA sequence: TGTGCCAGCAGGATTAGCGGGAGCTCCTACAATGAGCAGTTCTTC.

The chain employs TRBV4-1 and TRBJ2-1, with TRBD2 matching over 9 bases. CDR1 is MGHRA and CDR2 is YSYEKL in the germline V gene. The CDR3 consists of 18 residues. The ends lost 4 bases at V and 5 bases at J; junction bases unmatched: 15. The CDR3 DNA reads as TGCGCCAGCAGCCTTGAGGCGGCAAGCGGGGGGACTAACAATGAGCAGTTCTTC. As protein: CASSLEAASGGTNNEQFF.

This clone was recorded a few times. This chain joins TRBV5-1 and TRBJ2-5; 8 bases agree with TRBD2. Matching the DNA end better, TRBJ2-7 makes the J call doubtful. The CDR3 is 13 residues long. CDR1 is SGHRS and CDR2 is YFSETQ in the germline V gene. In DNA form, the CDR3 reads TGCGCCACCCGACTAGCGCCTGACTACGAGCAGTACTTC. This encodes CATRLAPDYEQYF.